A selection of T cell receptor beta chains follows, all from one sample in a study of monozygotic twins with inflammatory bowel disease. Reanalyzing the 5' RACE reads, TCRdb keeps one entry per CDR3 protein, without DNA. The table lists roughly 320,000 distinct CDR3 sequences. Sequencing input: blood. These receptors were collected from a human donor with ulcerative colitis or Crohn's disease, or a healthy co-twin of an affected twin (not recorded which). The CDR3 runs from the conserved cysteine through the conserved F or W.

>TRBV6-2/TRBV6-3|TRBJ2-7
CASSYSFEQYF
>TRBV5-1|TRBJ1-4
CASSRDGEYEKLFF
>TRBV28|TRBJ2-7
CASSLSSPPFHYF
>TRBV20-1|TRBJ2-1
CSASPLLAVSYNEQFF
>TRBV19|TRBJ1-5
CASTGGFGSQPQHF
>TRBV3-1|TRBJ1-4
CASSLRGKDEKLFF
>TRBV4-3|TRBJ2-4
CASSQVRDRENIQYF
>TRBV18|TRBJ2-1
CASSPDRFSYNEQFF
>TRBV18|TRBJ2-3
CASSSAGGTDTQYF
>TRBV20-1|TRBJ2-5
CSARDLTSGPVWTAQYF
>TRBV5-1|TRBJ2-7
CASSLESGFPYEQYF
>TRBV7-9|TRBJ2-1
CASSPQSILDNEQFF
>TRBV3-1|TRBJ1-6
CASSRDRAPLHF
>TRBV7-2|TRBJ2-5
CASKLNGGRIQETQYF
>TRBV11-2|TRBJ1-4
CASSAQGHGEKLFF
>TRBV6-5|TRBJ1-1
CASSYSIASGILNTEAFF
>TRBV28|TRBJ2-5
CASSFDPSAGLNF
>TRBV6-2/TRBV6-3|TRBJ1-5
CASRKTGGVRNQPQHF
>TRBV2|TRBJ1-1
CASSTTDTEAFF
>TRBV7-2|TRBJ2-7
CASNSPGRSYEQYF
>TRBV7-9|TRBJ2-7
CASSDGWGTDKTYEQYF
>TRBV29-1|TRBJ2-1
CSGGAHGSGEQFF
>TRBV15|TRBJ2-3
CATSRTGTSGSTDTQYF
>TRBV7-2|TRBJ2-1
CASSLQFFRGTNEQFF